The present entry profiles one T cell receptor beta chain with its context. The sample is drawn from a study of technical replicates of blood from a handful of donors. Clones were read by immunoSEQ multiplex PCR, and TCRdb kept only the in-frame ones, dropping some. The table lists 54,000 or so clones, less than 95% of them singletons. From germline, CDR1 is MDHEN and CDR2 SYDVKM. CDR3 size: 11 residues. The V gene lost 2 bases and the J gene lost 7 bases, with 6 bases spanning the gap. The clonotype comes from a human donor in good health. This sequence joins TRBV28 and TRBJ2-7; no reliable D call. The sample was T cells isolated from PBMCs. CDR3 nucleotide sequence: TGTGCCAGCAGTTTAGTCCAGGAGCAGTACTTC. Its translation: CASSLVQEQYF.